The rows below give T cell receptor beta chains drawn from one sample of a study of blood T cell repertoires in COVID-19. Only in-frame clones appear in the TCRdb table, and some are missing; sequencing was by immunoSEQ multiplex PCR. The data hold hundreds of thousands of clones, with approximately 89% observed a single time. The sequencing input was peripheral blood. All receptors derive from a woman in her fifties or sixties who had recovered from COVID-19. Each CDR3 is given without its conserved first and last residue.

J gene	V gene	CDR3 protein
TRBJ2-2	TRBV21-1	ASSKEREPGQGALNTGELF
TRBJ2-4	TRBV2	ASSPGQTPKNIQY
TRBJ2-1	TRBV12-3/TRBV12-4	ASRRTSFHEQF
TRBJ2-7	TRBV12-3/TRBV12-4	ASSYRDEQY
TRBJ2-5	TRBV6-2/TRBV6-3	ASSRSSTGGWAAQY
TRBJ1-5	TRBV19	ASQDGGDYQPQH
TRBJ1-1	TRBV28	ASKRQGSGTEAF
TRBJ2-7	TRBV5-1	ASSPAGGLYEQY
TRBJ2-1	TRBV7-8	ASSMDSNEQF
TRBJ2-2	TRBV24-1	ATSDTKPPRELF
TRBJ1-6	TRBV19	ASTLLAGGRSPLH
TRBJ2-1	TRBV18	ASSPERGNEQF
TRBJ1-2	TRBV12-3/TRBV12-4	ASSSLPNYGYT
TRBJ2-5	TRBV5-6	ASSLAGTSDQETQY
TRBJ2-7	TRBV5-4	ASSLEASSYEQY